One and the same sample provided the 5 T cell receptor beta chains below, sequenced in a study of blood T cell repertoires in COVID-19 (dated by TCRdb to 2018 to 2020). Preparation of the library involved the immunoSEQ multiplex PCR assay. The table comes from immuneACCESS by way of TCRdb, which keeps in-frame sequences with V and J called. Part of the clones is missing from these tables; in studies checked, under half for an unresolved V gene and the rest for unknown reasons. This sample gives fewer than 250,000 clones in total; 84% of them show up just once. Roughly 5% of the sample is taken by the ten largest. The specimen sequenced was peripheral blood. These receptors all stem from a woman in her 70s with active or convalescent COVID-19.

J is TRBJ2-6 and V is TRBV21-1; the D call in the table, TRBD1, was not verified against the DNA. TRBV21-1 counts as a pseudogene. CDR3 length: 19 amino acids. DNA for the CDR3: TGTGCCAGCAGCAAATCAAGGGCAGGGGGTTACTCTGGGGCCAACGTCCTGACTTTC. The encoded protein is CASSKSRAGGYSGANVLTF.

J is TRBJ1-1 and V is TRBV5-6; 8 nucleotides agree with TRBD1. CDR3 length: 12 residues. Germline lookup yields CDR1 SGHDT and CDR2 YYEEEE. V was clipped by 2 bases and J by 8 bases; unmatched bases: 2. In nucleotides, the CDR3 is TGTGCCAGCAGCTTCCAGGGGGCGGAAGCTTTCTTT. It codes for CASSFQGAEAFF.

The J gene is TRBJ2-7, the V gene TRBV7-9, with TRBD2 matching over 15 bases. CDR3 length: 15 amino acids. Germline V gene sequence: CDR1 SEHNR, CDR2 FQNEAQ (reference sequence). V trimming: 6 bases; J trimming: 4 bases; junction bases outside the gene matches: 4. CDR3 DNA: TGTGCCAGCAGTCGGGGACTAGCGGGGGGTTACGAGCAGTACTTC. Encoded protein: CASSRGLAGGYEQYF.

In its sample, this clone was seen a few times. The chain combines TRBV5-5 with TRBJ1-2; a weak D match, TRBD1 (5 bases). This CDR3 is built from 13 residues. The V end lost 4 bases, the J end lost 4 bases, and 11 bases lay between the germline ends. Per germline, CDR1 SGHKS and CDR2 YYEKEE (reference sequence). The CDR3 protein is CASSLDRIYGYTF. CDR3 in DNA: TGTGCCAGCAGCCTAGACAGAATCTATGGCTACACCTTC.

The chain joins TRBV18 to TRBJ2-6; perhaps TRBD1 as D (5 bases). The V and J ends lost 0 bases and 4 bases respectively, with 13 bases between them. Germline CDR1 KGHSH, CDR2 LQKENI. CDR3 length equals 17 residues. CDR3 in amino acids: CASSPPSGPRGANVLTF. The CDR3 DNA follows: TGTGCCAGCTCACCACCGTCAGGGCCGAGGGGGGCCAACGTCCTGACTTTC.